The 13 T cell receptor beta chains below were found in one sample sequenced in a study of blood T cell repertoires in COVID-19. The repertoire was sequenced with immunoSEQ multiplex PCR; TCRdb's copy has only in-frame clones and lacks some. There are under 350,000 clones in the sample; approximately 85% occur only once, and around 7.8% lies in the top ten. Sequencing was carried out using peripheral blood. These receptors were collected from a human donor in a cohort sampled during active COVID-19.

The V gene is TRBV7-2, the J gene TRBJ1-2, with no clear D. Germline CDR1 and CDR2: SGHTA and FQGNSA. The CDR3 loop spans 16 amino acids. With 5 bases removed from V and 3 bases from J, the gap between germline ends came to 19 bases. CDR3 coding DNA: TGTGCCAGCAGCCAACAAAAGATCCAGCGCGACTATGGCTACACCTTC. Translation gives CASSQQKIQRDYGYTF.

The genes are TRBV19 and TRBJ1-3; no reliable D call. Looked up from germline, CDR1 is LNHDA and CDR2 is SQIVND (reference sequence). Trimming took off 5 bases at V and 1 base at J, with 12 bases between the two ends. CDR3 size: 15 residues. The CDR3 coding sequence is TGTGCCAGTAGTGCCCAGACACTTTCTGGAAACACCATATATTTT. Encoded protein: CASSAQTLSGNTIYF.

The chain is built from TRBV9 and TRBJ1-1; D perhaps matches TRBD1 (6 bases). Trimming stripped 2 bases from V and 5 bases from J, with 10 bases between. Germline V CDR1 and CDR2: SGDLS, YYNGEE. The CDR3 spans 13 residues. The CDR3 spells CASSVERGTEAFF. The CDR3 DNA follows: TGTGCCAGCAGCGTGGAAAGGGGGACTGAAGCTTTCTTT. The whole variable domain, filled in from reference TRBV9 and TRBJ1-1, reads DSGVTQTPKHLITATGQRVTLRCSPRSGDLSVYWYQQSLDQGLQFLIQYYNGEERAKGNILERFSAQQFPDLHSELNLSSLELGDSALYFCASSVERGTEAFFGQGTRLTVV.

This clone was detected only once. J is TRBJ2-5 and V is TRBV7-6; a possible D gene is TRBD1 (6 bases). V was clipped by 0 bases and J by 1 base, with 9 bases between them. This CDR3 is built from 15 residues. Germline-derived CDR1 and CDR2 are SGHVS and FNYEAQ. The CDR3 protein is CASSLAPTGQETQYF. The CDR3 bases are TGTGCCAGCAGCTTAGCACCGACAGGCCAAGAGACCCAGTACTTC.

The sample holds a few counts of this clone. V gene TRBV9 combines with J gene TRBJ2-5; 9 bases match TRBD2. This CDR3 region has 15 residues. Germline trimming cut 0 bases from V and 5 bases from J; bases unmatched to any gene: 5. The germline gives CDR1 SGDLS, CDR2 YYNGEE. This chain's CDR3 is CASSVAASGVETQYF. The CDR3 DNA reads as TGTGCCAGCAGCGTAGCGGCTAGCGGGGTCGAGACCCAGTACTTC.

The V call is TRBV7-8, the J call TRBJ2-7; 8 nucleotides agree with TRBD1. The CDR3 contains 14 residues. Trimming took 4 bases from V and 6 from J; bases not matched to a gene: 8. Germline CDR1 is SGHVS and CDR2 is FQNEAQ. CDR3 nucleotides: TGTGCCAGCAGCTGGGACAGGCCTGCCGGCGAGCAGTACTTC. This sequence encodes CASSWDRPAGEQYF.

DNA of the CDR3: TGTGCCAGCAGTGAATCGGGGGGGGCTGAGACTGAAGCTTTCTTT. This sequence encodes CASSESGGAETEAFF. The chain links TRBV25-1 to TRBJ1-1; a weak D match, TRBD1 (6 bases). The CDR3 length is 15 residues. Germline loops: CDR1 MGHDK, CDR2 SYGVNS. Trimming took 1 base from V and 5 from J, leaving 14 bases between them. Combining the CDR3 with reference TRBV25-1 and TRBJ1-1 gives the whole variable domain EADIYQTPRYLVIGTGKKITLECSQTMGHDKMYWYQQDPGMELHLIHYSYGVNSTEKGDLSSESTVSRIRTEHFPLTLESARPSHTSQYLCASSESGGAETEAFFGQGTRLTVV.

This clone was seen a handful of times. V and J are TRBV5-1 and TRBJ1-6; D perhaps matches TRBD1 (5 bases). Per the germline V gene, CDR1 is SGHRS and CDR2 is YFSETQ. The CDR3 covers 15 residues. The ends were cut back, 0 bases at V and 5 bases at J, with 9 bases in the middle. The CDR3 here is CASSLVGQNNSPLHF. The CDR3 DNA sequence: TGCGCCAGCAGCTTGGTGGGGCAGAATAATTCACCCCTCCACTTT.

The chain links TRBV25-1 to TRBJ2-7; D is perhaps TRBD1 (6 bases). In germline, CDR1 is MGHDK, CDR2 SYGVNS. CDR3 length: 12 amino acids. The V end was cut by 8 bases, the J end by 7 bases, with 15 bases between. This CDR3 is CASGTSQLEQYF. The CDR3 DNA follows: TGTGCCAGCGGGACAAGCCAGCTGGAGCAGTACTTC.

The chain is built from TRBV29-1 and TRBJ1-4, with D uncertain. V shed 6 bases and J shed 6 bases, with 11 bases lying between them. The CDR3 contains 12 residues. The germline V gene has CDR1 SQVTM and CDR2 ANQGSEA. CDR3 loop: CSVQKGDEKLFF. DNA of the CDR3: TGCAGCGTCCAGAAAGGAGATGAAAAACTGTTTTTT.

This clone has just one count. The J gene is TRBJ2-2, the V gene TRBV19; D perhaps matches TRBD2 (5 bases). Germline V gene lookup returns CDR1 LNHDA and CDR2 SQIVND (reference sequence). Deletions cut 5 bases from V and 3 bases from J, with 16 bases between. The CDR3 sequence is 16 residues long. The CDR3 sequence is CASSPRGAEYTGELFF. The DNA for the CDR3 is TGTGCCAGTAGTCCCCGGGGAGCAGAGTACACCGGGGAGCTGTTTTTT.

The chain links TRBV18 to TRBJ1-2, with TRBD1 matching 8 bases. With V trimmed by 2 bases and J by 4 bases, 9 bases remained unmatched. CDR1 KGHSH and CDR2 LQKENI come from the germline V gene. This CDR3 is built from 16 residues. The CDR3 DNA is TGTGCCAGCTCACCAAGGGCGGGACAGGCGATCTATGGCTACACCTTC. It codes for CASSPRAGQAIYGYTF.

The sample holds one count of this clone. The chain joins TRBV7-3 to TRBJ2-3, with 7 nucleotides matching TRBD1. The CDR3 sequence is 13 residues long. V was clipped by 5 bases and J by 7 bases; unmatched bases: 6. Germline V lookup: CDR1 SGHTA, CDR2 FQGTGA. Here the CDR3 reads CASSKGTANTQYF. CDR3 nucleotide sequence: TGTGCCAGCAGCAAAGGGACAGCGAATACGCAGTATTTT.